What follows are 8 T cell receptor beta chains derived from one specimen sequenced in a study of beta chain features in type 1 diabetes. Sequenced material consisted of expressed TCRB transcripts (all of the isolated RNA was reverse transcribed). TCRdb's copy holds only in-frame clones and misses some; the assay was immunoSEQ multiplex PCR. The sample lists under 200,000 clones, approximately 9.1% occurring once. The sequencing sample was made of central memory CD4+ T cells from blood. These receptors were collected from a woman under 30 in good health.

This chain uses TRBV11-2 with TRBJ2-5, with a weak D call TRBD2 (6 bases). The CDR3 contains 15 residues. The germline gives CDR1 SGHAT, CDR2 FQNNGV. V gave up 1 base and J gave up 1 base, with 10 bases separating them. For the CDR3, the DNA is TGTGCCAGCAGCTTAGCTCTAGCGAGCCAAGAGACCCAGTACTTC. Translation gives CASSLALASQETQYF. The complete variable domain, with remaining parts taken from reference TRBV11-2 and TRBJ2-5, reads EAGVAQSPRYKIIEKRQSVAFWCNPISGHATLYWYQQILGQGPKLLIQFQNNGVVDDSQLPKDRFSAERLKGVDSTLKIQPAKLEDSAVYLCASSLALASQETQYFGPGTRLLVL.

The chain combines TRBV7-2 with TRBJ2-5; TRBD2 agrees at 8 bases. V trimming: 4 bases; J trimming: 9 bases; junction bases outside the gene matches: 4. This CDR3 is 12 amino acids long. Germline V CDR1 and CDR2: SGHTA, FQGNSA. Written as DNA, the CDR3 is TGTGCCAGCAGCTCGGGACTAGACCCCCAGTACTTC. Amino acid sequence: CASSSGLDPQYF.

The CDR3 loop reads CASSPQIAGRTEAFF. For the CDR3, the DNA is TGTGCCAGCAGCCCCCAAATCGCAGGGCGCACTGAAGCTTTCTTT. The rearrangement links TRBV7-9 to TRBJ1-1; D might be TRBD1 (5 bases). Germline lookup yields CDR1 SEHNR and CDR2 FQNEAQ (reference sequence). Between the trimmed V and J ends, which lost 5 bases and 4 bases, there was a span of 17 bases. The CDR3 spans 15 residues.

The chain has TRBV29-1 and TRBJ2-1; the match to TRBD2 covers 11 bases. Germline loops: CDR1 SQVTM, CDR2 ANQGSEA. The CDR3 extends over 16 amino acids. Trimming at V came to 3 bases and at J to 8 bases, leaving 12 bases not matched to a gene. CDR3 nucleotide sequence: TGCAGCGTTGAGTTGACCGGGACTAGCGGCGGAGATGAGCAGTTCTTC. Translation gives CSVELTGTSGGDEQFF.

The chain has TRBV29-1 and TRBJ1-1; maybe TRBD1 (6 bases). The CDR3 has 14 residues. CDR1 SQVTM and CDR2 ANQGSEA come from the germline V gene. The V end lost 6 bases, the J end lost 4 bases, and 18 bases lay between the germline ends. CDR3 DNA: TGCAGCGTAAAGGGGGGGAAAGGGAGCACTGAAGCTTTCTTT. Its translation is CSVKGGKGSTEAFF.

This clone has only a few counts. The chain couples TRBV19 to TRBJ1-1; D may be TRBD1 (6 bases). The CDR3 has 13 residues. Looked up from germline, CDR1 is LNHDA and CDR2 is SQIVND (reference sequence). The ends were cut back, 4 bases at V and 5 bases at J, with 11 bases in the middle. The CDR3 nucleotides are TGTGCCAGTAGTACAGGGGTTGGAACTGAAGCTTTCTTT. Its protein is CASSTGVGTEAFF.

This chain uses TRBV4-1 with TRBJ1-1; 7 nucleotides line up with TRBD1. Per germline, CDR1 MGHRA and CDR2 YSYEKL. The CDR3 covers 14 residues. V lost 1 base to trimming and J lost 5 bases; unmatched junction nucleotides: 4. CDR3 in amino acids: CASSQGQGGTEAFF. CDR3 DNA sequence: TGCGCCAGCAGCCAAGGACAGGGAGGAACTGAAGCTTTCTTT.

The CDR3, as DNA: TGTGCCAGCAGCCCTTCCGGGACAGGGGCAGATACGCAGTATTTT. Amino acid sequence: CASSPSGTGADTQYF. This chain connects TRBV11-2 to TRBJ2-3; 10 bases line up with TRBD1. The CDR3 spans 15 residues. Germline CDR1 is SGHAT and CDR2 is FQNNGV. The junction had 6 bases not matched to a gene; V was cut back by 5 bases and J by 4 bases.